Below are 4 T cell receptor beta chains sequenced from a single sample in a study of Graves' ophthalmopathy and Graves' hyperthyroidism. The authors amplified TCR beta CDR3 regions from RNA transcripts. A first-round RT-PCR used HTBI primers, followed by a second-round multiplex PCR. TCRdb itself ran the multiplex PCR reads through MiXCR, one entry per CDR3 protein. Found here are hundreds of thousands of distinct CDR3 sequences, over 20% of them singletons; the top ten hold roughly 7.4%. The sequenced sample was peripheral blood. These receptor sequences come from a woman under 30 with stable Graves' hyperthyroidism. Some clones in this sample may be carry-over from other donors' samples.

This clonotype was seen repeatedly, ten times or more. CDR3 protein: CASSRSGGQETQYF. DNA for the CDR3: TGTGCCAGCAGCCGGAGTGGGGGCCAAGAGACCCAGTACTTC. The chain carries TRBV11-1 and TRBJ2-5; TRBD1 or TRBD2 may be the D gene (5 bases each). V lost 5 bases to trimming and J lost 1 base, with 11 bases between them. The CDR3 spans 14 residues. Germline V gives CDR1 SGHAT, CDR2 FQDESV (reference sequence).

This clonotype was seen a single time. Just one base apart from a much larger clone, this may be a read error. This sequence joins TRBV12-3 or TRBV12-4 and TRBJ1-2; D unresolved. Trimming took 3 bases from V and 2 from J, leaving 13 bases between them. This CDR3 is built from 15 residues. The CDR3, as DNA: TGTGCCAGCAGTTTGGGTAGGGCCCGAAACTATGGCTACACCTTC. Amino acids: CASSLGRARNYGYTF.

The chain employs TRBV6-1 and TRBJ1-2, with a possible D match to TRBD1 (6 bases). CDR1 and CDR2 (germline): MNHNS, SASEGT. The V gene lost 4 bases and the J gene lost 0 bases, with 12 bases spanning the gap. The CDR3 totals 15 residues. Written as DNA, the CDR3 is TGTGCCAGCAGTGTTTCAGGGGAGTCTAACTATGGCTACACCTTC. This sequence encodes CASSVSGESNYGYTF.

This clonotype occurred many times. The chain uses TRBV12-3 or TRBV12-4 and TRBJ2-7; 12 positions match TRBD1. CDR3 length equals 16 residues. V lost 4 bases to trimming and J lost 3 bases; unmatched junction nucleotides: 7. Here the CDR3 reads CASSSGTGGLFYEQYF. The CDR3 region has the DNA TGTGCCAGCAGTTCCGGGACAGGGGGCCTCTTCTACGAGCAGTACTTC.